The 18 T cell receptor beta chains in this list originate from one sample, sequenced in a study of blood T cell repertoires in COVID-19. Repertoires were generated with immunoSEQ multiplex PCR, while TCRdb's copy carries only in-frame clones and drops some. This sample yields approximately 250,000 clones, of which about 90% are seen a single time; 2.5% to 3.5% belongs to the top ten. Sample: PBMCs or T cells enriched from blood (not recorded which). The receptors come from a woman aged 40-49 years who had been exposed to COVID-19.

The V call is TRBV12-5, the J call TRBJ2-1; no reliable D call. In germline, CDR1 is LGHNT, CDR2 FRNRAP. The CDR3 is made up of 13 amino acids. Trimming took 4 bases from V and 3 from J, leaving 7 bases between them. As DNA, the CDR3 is TGTGCTAGTGGTTCTTACTACTACAATGAGCAGTTCTTC. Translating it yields CASGSYYYNEQFF.

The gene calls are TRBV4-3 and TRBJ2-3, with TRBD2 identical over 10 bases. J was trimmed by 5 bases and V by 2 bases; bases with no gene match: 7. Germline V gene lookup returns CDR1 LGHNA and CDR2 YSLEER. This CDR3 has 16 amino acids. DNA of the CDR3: TGCGCCAGCAGCCAAAGCCGAGCGGGAGGGCGAGATACGCAGTATTTT. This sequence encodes CASSQSRAGGRDTQYF.

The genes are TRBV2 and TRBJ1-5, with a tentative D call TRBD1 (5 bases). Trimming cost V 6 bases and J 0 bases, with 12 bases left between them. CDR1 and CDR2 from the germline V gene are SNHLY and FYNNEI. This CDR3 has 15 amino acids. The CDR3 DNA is TGTGCCAGCAGCCTGACAGAGATTAGCAATCAGCCCCAGCATTTT. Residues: CASSLTEISNQPQHF.

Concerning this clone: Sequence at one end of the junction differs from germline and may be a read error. CDR3 DNA sequence: TGTGCCAGCAGCTCCGGGGCGGGAGGGTACCAAGAGACCCAGTACTTC. The encoded protein is CASSSGAGGYQETQYF. The chain is built from TRBV5-1 and TRBJ2-5; TRBD2 matches 9 bases. The V gene's germline CDR1 is SGHRS and CDR2 YFSETQ. The CDR3 length is 16 residues.

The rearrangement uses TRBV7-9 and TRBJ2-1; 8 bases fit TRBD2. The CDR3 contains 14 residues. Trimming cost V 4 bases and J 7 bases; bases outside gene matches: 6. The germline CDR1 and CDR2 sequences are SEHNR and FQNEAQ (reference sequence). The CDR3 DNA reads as TGTGCCAGCAGCTCAGCGGGAGCGGGGAATGAGCAGTTCTTC. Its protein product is CASSSAGAGNEQFF.

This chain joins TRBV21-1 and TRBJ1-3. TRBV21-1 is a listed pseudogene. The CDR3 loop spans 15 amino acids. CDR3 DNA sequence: TGTGCCAGCAGCGCTGGGACTGATACTGGAAACACCATATATTTT. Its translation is CASSAGTDTGNTIYF.

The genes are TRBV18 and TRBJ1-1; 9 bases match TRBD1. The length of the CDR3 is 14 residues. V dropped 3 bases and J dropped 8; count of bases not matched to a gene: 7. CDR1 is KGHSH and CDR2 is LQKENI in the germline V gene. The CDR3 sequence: CASSPGQGWKEAFF. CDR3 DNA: TGTGCCAGCTCACCGGGACAGGGTTGGAAGGAAGCTTTCTTT.

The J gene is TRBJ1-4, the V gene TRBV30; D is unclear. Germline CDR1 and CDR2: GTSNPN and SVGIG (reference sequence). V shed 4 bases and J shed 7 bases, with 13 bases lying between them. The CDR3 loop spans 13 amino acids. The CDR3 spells CAWNRREGEKLFF. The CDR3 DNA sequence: TGTGCCTGGAACAGACGTGAGGGTGAAAAACTGTTTTTT.

DNA for the CDR3: TGTGCCAGCAGGCACAGGGCCTACGAGCAGTACGTC. Translating it yields CASRHRAYEQYV. This sequence joins TRBV6-5 and TRBJ2-7, with D maybe TRBD1 (6 bases). The CDR3 length is 12 residues. V lost 6 bases and J lost 2, with 8 bases in between. Germline CDR1 MNHEY, CDR2 SVGAGI.

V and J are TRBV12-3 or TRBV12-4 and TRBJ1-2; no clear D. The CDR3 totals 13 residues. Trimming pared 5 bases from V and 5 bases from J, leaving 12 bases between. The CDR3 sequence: CASSLDAGYGYTF. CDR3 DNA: TGTGCCAGCAGTCTCGACGCGGGGTATGGCTACACCTTC.

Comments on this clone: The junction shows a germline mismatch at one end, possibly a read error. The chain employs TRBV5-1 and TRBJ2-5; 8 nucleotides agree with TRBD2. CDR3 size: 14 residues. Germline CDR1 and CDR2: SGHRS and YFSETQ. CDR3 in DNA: TGTGCCAGCAGCTCAGGACTAGCTTCGGAGACCCAGTACTTC. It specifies CASSSGLASETQYF. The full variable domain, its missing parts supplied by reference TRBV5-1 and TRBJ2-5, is KAGVTQTPRYLIKTRGQQVTLSCSPISGHRSVSWYQQTPGQGLQFLFEYFSETQRNKGNFPGRFSGRQFSNSRSEMNVSTLELGDSALYLCASSSGLASETQYFGPGTRLLVL.

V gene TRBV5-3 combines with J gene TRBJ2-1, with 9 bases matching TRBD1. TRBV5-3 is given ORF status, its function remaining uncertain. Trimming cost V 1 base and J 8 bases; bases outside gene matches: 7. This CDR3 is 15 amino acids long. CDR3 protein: CARSLSGRDRDEQFF. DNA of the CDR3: TGTGCCAGAAGCTTGAGCGGAAGGGACAGGGATGAGCAGTTCTTC.

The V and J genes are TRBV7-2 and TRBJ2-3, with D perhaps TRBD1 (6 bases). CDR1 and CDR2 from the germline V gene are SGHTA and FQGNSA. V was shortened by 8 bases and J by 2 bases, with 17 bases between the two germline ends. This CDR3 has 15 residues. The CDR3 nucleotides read TGTGCCAGCTTAAAGAGTGGGGGCTACACAGATACGCAGTATTTT. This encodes CASLKSGGYTDTQYF.

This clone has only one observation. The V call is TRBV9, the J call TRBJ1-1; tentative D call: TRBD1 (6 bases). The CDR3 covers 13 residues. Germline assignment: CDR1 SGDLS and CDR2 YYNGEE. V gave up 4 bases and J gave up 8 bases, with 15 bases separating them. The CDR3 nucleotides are TGTGCCAGCAGCCCGAACAGGGTAGGCGAAGCTTTCTTT. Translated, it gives CASSPNRVGEAFF.

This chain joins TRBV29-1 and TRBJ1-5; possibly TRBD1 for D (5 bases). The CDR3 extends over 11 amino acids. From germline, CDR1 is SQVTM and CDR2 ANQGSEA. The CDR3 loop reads CTDSYNQPQHF. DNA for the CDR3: TGCACAGACAGCTACAATCAGCCCCAGCATTTT.

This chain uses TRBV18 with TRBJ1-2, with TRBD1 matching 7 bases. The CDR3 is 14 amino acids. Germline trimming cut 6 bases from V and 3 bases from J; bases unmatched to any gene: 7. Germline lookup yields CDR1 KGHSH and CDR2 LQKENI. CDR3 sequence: CASSPRQGDYGYTF. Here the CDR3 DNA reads TGTGCCAGCTCCCCAAGACAGGGAGACTATGGCTACACCTTC.

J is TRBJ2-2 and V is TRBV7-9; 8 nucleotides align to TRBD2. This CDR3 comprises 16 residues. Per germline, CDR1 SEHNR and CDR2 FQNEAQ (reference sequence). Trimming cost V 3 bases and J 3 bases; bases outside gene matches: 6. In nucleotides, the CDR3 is TGTGCCAGCAGCTTCTCGCGGGAGGACGACACCGGGGAGCTGTTTTTT. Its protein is CASSFSREDDTGELFF.

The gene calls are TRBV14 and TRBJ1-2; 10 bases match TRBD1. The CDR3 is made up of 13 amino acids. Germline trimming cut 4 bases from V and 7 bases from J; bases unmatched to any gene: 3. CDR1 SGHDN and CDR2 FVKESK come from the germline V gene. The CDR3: CASSPGQGSGYTF. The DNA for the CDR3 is TGTGCCAGCAGCCCGGGACAGGGGTCTGGCTACACCTTC.